This TCR beta chain derives from a study of shared clonotypes between healthy human individuals. On the study more broadly: The donor pool was made up of a couple of women and three men aged 18 to 49. Study-level points and caveats: Shared clonotypes across all four donors exceeded non-shared ones in generation probability.

CDR1 is SGHRS and CDR2 is YFSETQ in the germline V gene. This CDR3 is 19 amino acids long. Trimming pared 0 bases from V and 0 bases from J, leaving 16 bases between. The study drew its donors from healthy HIV-negative adults without recent acute infections or vaccinations. Deep-level assay runs were performed. Produced via immunoSEQ multiplex PCR; TCRdb's table is partial and in-frame only. Of some 2,500,000 clones listed, 90% to 95% are singletons. With respect to this clone: The antigen is undetermined.

Sequences were obtained from naive CD4+ T cells from PBMCs. Indicated subset: CD45RA+ positively selected. The chain combines TRBV5-1 with TRBJ2-6, with D perhaps given as TRBD1 or TRBD2 (5 bases each). The TCR sequence derives from a man younger than 30 in good health. Some clones in this sample may be carry-over from other donors' samples. The CDR3 nucleotides read TGCGCCAGCAGCTTGGTTGGAGGCAGGGCAAGCTCTGGGGCCAACGTCCTGACTTTC. It specifies CASSLVGGRASSGANVLTF.